The clone carrying this TCR beta chain was recorded at least ten times. Antigen: not known. The CDR3 runs to 12 residues. V lost 4 bases and J lost 4, with 8 bases in between. CDR1 and CDR2 (germline): SGDLS, YYNGEE. Over 200 million TCR-beta sequences (from 15-18 subjects) were yielded by each sequencing run. TCRdb independently ran MiXCR on the 5' RACE reads; one entry per CDR3 protein. Found here are approximately 68,000 distinct CDR3 sequences, roughly 4.8% of them singletons; the top ten hold about 2.2%. The sample originates from a study of neurological immune-mediated disorders. The study's findings and limits: The multiple sclerosis repertoire cluster had no association with any clinical or MRI feature.

Sequenced sample: PBMCs. The source of this sequence is a woman in her 70s with multiple sclerosis. This chain connects TRBV9 to TRBJ1-2, with D hard to call. This CDR3 reads CASSSRTYGYTF. The CDR3 nucleotides read TGTGCCAGCAGCTCGCGAACCTATGGCTACACCTTC.